The 9 T cell receptor beta chains reported below all come from one sample, sequenced in a study of blood T cell repertoires in COVID-19. Generated by immunoSEQ multiplex PCR, the TCRdb table keeps only in-frame clones and is missing some. The sample includes 71,000 or so clones, around 83% of them seen just once. The sample comprised peripheral blood. These receptors all come from a man between 65 and 85 years old with acute or convalescent COVID-19.

The genes are TRBV5-1 and TRBJ1-5; the D is unclear. Germline CDR1 SGHRS, CDR2 YFSETQ. This CDR3 is 14 amino acids long. V was shortened by 0 bases and J by 5 bases, with 9 bases between the two germline ends. The CDR3: CASSLGGDYQPQHF. CDR3 sequence (DNA): TGCGCCAGCAGCTTGGGCGGGGATTATCAGCCCCAGCATTTT.

The chain is built from TRBV30 and TRBJ1-1; no firm D call. V lost 2 bases to trimming and J lost 11 bases, with 21 bases between them. The CDR3 is 14 amino acids. Per germline, CDR1 GTSNPN and CDR2 SVGIG (reference sequence). DNA for the CDR3: TGTGCCTGGAGTCCCCCAGGCGGGCCCTGGGAGGCTTTCTTT. Encoded protein: CAWSPPGGPWEAFF.

The rearrangement uses TRBV6-4 and TRBJ2-7; 9 bases fit TRBD1. Germline-derived CDR1 and CDR2 are MRHNA and SNTAGT. The CDR3 contains 15 residues. V lost 1 base and J lost 9; bases outside the gene matches: 10. CDR3 protein: CASSDYAGTGIRQYF. The CDR3 DNA reads TGTGCCAGCAGTGACTATGCCGGGACAGGGATACGGCAGTACTTC.

The chain uses TRBV28 and TRBJ1-4; TRBD1 is a possible D gene (6 bases). The CDR3 contains 15 residues. Trimming removed 4 bases at V and 3 bases at J, with 12 bases between. Per germline, CDR1 MDHEN and CDR2 SYDVKM. The CDR3 loop reads CASSSPGQPNEKLFF. CDR3 bases: TGTGCCAGCAGTTCCCCCGGACAGCCTAATGAAAAACTGTTTTTT. Full variable domain (missing parts from reference TRBV28 and TRBJ1-4): DVKVTQSSRYLVKRTGEKVFLECVQDMDHENMFWYRQDPGLGLRLIYFSYDVKMKEKGDIPEGYSVSREKKERFSLILESASTNQTSMYLCASSSPGQPNEKLFFGSGTQLSVL.

The chain uses TRBV2 and TRBJ2-1; D possibly corresponds to TRBD2 (6 bases). The CDR3 covers 17 residues. Germline CDR1 reads SNHLY; CDR2 reads FYNNEI. V shed 7 bases and J shed 1 base, with 20 bases lying between them. The CDR3, as DNA: TGTGCCAGCACCTACATCCGGGAGAGTAGGTCCTACAATGAGCAGTTCTTC. It codes for CASTYIRESRSYNEQFF.

The V call is TRBV2, the J call TRBJ1-5; D may be TRBD1 (6 bases). Between the trimmed V and J ends, which lost 7 bases and 6 bases, there was a span of 13 bases. The CDR3 runs 13 residues. The germline gives CDR1 SNHLY, CDR2 FYNNEI. DNA of the CDR3: TGTGCCAGCAACAGGGTGGGAAGTCAGCCCCAGCATTTT. Protein sequence: CASNRVGSQPQHF.

The gene calls are TRBV10-3 and TRBJ2-1; 8 positions match TRBD2. Germline V gene lookup returns CDR1 ENHRY and CDR2 SYGVKD. The CDR3 length is 17 residues. The V and J ends lost 6 bases and 0 bases, in that order; junction bases with no gene match: 10. The CDR3 DNA follows: TGTGCCATCAGCGCGATAGCGGGGACGAGCTCCTACAATGAGCAGTTCTTC. This sequence encodes CAISAIAGTSSYNEQFF.

This clone appeared a single time. The chain combines TRBV18 with TRBJ1-2; D perhaps matches TRBD1 (6 bases). Germline CDR1 and CDR2: KGHSH and LQKENI. Trimming took off 3 bases at V and 5 bases at J, with 10 bases between the two ends. CDR3 length: 13 residues. CDR3 DNA sequence: TGTGCCAGCTCACCTACCCAGGGGTATGGCTACACCTTC. This gives the protein CASSPTQGYGYTF.

The rearrangement links TRBV6-5 to TRBJ2-7, with 11 bases that match TRBD2. This CDR3 has 14 amino acids. The trim removed 7 bases at V and 5 bases at J, leaving 7 bases unmatched. Per the germline V gene, CDR1 is MNHEY and CDR2 is SVGAGI. This CDR3 is CASTPTSGSDEQYF. The CDR3 bases are TGTGCCAGCACCCCAACTAGCGGGAGTGACGAGCAGTACTTC.